This T cell receptor beta chain was obtained from a study of blood T cell repertoires in COVID-19. Across the whole study: Spain, Italy and the United States supplied samples that represented acute and convalescent COVID-19. T cells, B-cell-depleted T cells, or PBMCs supplied cDNA or gDNA.

CDR1 and CDR2 (germline): SGHTA, FQGNSA. This CDR3 region has 13 residues. V lost 3 bases to trimming and J lost 9 bases, with 15 bases between them. As handled by the study authors: For nucleated cells, counts were estimated from reference gene primer amplification. Assay: immunoSEQ multiplex PCR; the TCRdb copy retains only in-frame clones and omits some. The DNA was the basis for D and trimming; V, J and clone size are from that table. Of 35,000 to 50,000 clones detected, roughly nine tenths appear once; the ten largest clones hold about 15%. Material for sequencing was peripheral blood. This clonotype originated in a woman in her twenties or thirties in a cohort sampled during active COVID-19. This chain connects TRBV7-2 to TRBJ2-7; D may be TRBD2 (6 bases). CDR3 nucleotide sequence: TGTGCCAGCAGCTTTGATGGCCGCGGGGCGCAGTACTTC. This sequence encodes CASSFDGRGAQYF.